Here is one T cell receptor beta chain with its context. Its cognate antigen is unknown. CDR3 length: 14 amino acids. Germline V CDR1 and CDR2: SGHNT, YYREEE (reference sequence). J lost 4 bases, V lost 5 bases, and 7 bases had no gene match. The table came from immunoSEQ multiplex PCR; TCRdb's copy has only in-frame clones and leaves some out. Of 130,000 or so clones in the sample, more than 80% were seen once. The sample is drawn from a study of T cells in localized non-small cell lung cancer. Study conclusions and caveats: A median of about 60 of the top 100 tumor clones appeared in adjacent lung, which was paired and uninvolved. Only one tumor region was sequenced, so heterogeneity remains possible. Blood T cell density predicted longer survival; adjacent-lung clonality, shorter. Tumor showed lower T cell clonality than uninvolved adjacent lung, where it was highest.

The sequencing used peripheral blood, collected before any cancer treatment. This chain connects TRBV5-4 to TRBJ2-5; 8 nucleotides line up with TRBD2. The source is a female donor at least 60 years old with stage I lung adenocarcinoma. CDR3 sequence: CASRPSGSTETQYF. The CDR3 bases are TGTGCCAGCAGGCCCAGCGGGAGTACAGAGACCCAGTACTTC.